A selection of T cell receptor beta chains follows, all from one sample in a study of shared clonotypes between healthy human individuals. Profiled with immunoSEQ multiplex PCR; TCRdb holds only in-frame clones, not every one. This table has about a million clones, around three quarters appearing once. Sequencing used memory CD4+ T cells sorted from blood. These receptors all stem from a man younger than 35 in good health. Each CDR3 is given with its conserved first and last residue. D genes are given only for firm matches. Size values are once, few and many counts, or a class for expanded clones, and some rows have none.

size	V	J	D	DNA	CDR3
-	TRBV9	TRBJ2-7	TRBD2	TGTGCCAGCAGCGCTACCGGGACTAGTATGTACGAGCAGTACTTC	CASSATGTSMYEQYF
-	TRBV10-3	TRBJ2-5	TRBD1	TGTGCCATCGGGGAACAGGGGGCGCGGGAGACCCAGTACTTC	CAIGEQGARETQYF
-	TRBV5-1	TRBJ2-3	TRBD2	TGCGCCAGCAGCTTCCAACTAGCGGGGGGCCGGGCAGATACGCAGTATTTT	CASSFQLAGGRADTQYF
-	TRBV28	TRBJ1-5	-	TGTGCCAGCAGTTTATCGGGTCATCAGCCCCAGCATTTT	CASSLSGHQPQHF
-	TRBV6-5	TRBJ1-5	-	TGTGCCAGCAGCTCAGGGAGGGCTAGGAATCAGCCCCAGCATTTT	CASSSGRARNQPQHF
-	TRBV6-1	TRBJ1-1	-	TGTGCCAGCAGTCGCCGGACAGACATGAACACTGAAGCTTTCTTT	CASSRRTDMNTEAFF
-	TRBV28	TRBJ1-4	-	TGTGCCAGCGCGGCCAGTCTAAATGAAAAACTGTTTTTT	CASAASLNEKLFF
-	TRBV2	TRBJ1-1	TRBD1	TGTGCCAGCAGGTTCCGGGACAGGGCGGGAGCTTTCTTT	CASRFRDRAGAFF
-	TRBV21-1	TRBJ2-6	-	TGTGCCAGGACTAGCGGGGCGAGGGGGGCCAACGTCCTGACTTTC	CARTSGARGANVLTF
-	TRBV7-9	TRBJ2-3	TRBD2	TGTGCCAGCAGCTTGGGACTAGCGGAGATTAGCACAGATACGCAGTATTTT	CASSLGLAEISTDTQYF
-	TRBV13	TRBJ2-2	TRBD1	TGTGCCAGCAGCTTCGCAGGACAGGGGCCGGGGCTGTTTTTT	CASSFAGQGPGLFF
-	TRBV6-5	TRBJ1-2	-	TGTGCCAGCAGGGCAGGCGTTTATGGCTACACCTTC	CASRAGVYGYTF
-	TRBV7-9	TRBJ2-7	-	TGTGCCAGCAGCTTCCGGGACGAGCAGTACTTC	CASSFRDEQYF
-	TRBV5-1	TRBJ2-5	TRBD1	TGCGCCAGCAGCCCAGCAGGGGGTCAGGAGACCCAGTACTTC	CASSPAGGQETQYF
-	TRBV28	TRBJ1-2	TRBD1	TGTGCCAGCAGTTTATCAGTTAGGGTAGGGGGCTTTGGCTACACCTTC	CASSLSVRVGGFGYTF
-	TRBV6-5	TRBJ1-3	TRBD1	TGTGCCAGCAGTTCGATACAGGGGAGCTCTGGAAACACCATATATTTT	CASSSIQGSSGNTIYF
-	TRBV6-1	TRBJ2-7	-	TGTGCCAGCAGCCGGGACATTTCCTACGAGCAGTACTTC	CASSRDISYEQYF
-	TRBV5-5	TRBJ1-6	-	TGTGCCAGCAGCTCCCGCGGGGCAGGTAATTCACCCCTCCACTTT	CASSSRGAGNSPLHF
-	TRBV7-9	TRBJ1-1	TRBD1	TGTGCCAGCAGCCCAACGACAGGGGACACTGAAGCTTTCTTT	CASSPTTGDTEAFF
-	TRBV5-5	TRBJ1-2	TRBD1	TGTGCCAGCAGCTTGGAACAGGGGGCTGGCTACACCTTC	CASSLEQGAGYTF
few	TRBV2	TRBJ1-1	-	TGTGCCAGCCACAGGGAAAGGAACACTGAAGCTTTCTTT	CASHRERNTEAFF
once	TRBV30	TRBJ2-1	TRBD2	TGTGCCTGGAGTGTCGGTGCGGGGGGGTACAATGAGCAGTTCTTC	CAWSVGAGGYNEQFF
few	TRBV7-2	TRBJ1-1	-	TGTGCCAGCAGCTTAGGAGGGGGAGCTGAAGCTTTCTTT	CASSLGGGAEAFF
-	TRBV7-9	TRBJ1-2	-	TGTGCCAGCAGATCAGGACTCTACGGCTACACCTTC	CASRSGLYGYTF
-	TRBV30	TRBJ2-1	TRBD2	TGTGCCTGGAGTCGGGGGGTTTACAATGAGCAGTTCTTC	CAWSRGVYNEQFF
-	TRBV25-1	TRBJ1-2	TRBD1	TGTGCCAGCAGTGGAGCCGGACAGGGTGGCTACACCTTC	CASSGAGQGGYTF
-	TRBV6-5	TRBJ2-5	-	TGTGCCAGCAGTTACACACAGGGATTCCAAGAGACCCAGTACTTC	CASSYTQGFQETQYF
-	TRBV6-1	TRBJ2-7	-	TGTGCCAGCAGTGAAGGCGCCGGAGGCCCTGTAACCTACGAGCAGTACTTC	CASSEGAGGPVTYEQYF
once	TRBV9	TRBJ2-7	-	TGTGCCAGCAGCCCGATCCCCGGGAATTCCTACGAGCAGTACTTC	CASSPIPGNSYEQYF
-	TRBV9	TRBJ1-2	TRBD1	TGTGCCAGCAGCGTAGCTACAGGGGGCGCAGGGGGCTACACCTTC	CASSVATGGAGGYTF
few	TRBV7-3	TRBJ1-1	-	TGTGCCAGCAGCCCCCGGGGTTCGGGGACTGAAGCTTTCTTT	CASSPRGSGTEAFF
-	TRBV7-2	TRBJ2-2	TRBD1	TGTGCCAGCAGCTTAGAGGGGACAGGGGGCACCGGGGAGCTGTTTTTT	CASSLEGTGGTGELFF
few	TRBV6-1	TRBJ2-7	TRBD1	TGTGCCAGCAGTGGGGACAGGGGGAATCTCTACGAGCAGTACTTC	CASSGDRGNLYEQYF
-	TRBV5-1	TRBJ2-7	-	TGCGCCAGCAGCTCCCAGACCGACTCCTACGAGCAGTACTTC	CASSSQTDSYEQYF
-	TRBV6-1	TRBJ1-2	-	TGTGCCAGCAGTGAGATCGGGTATTATGGCTACACCTTC	CASSEIGYYGYTF
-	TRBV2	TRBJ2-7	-	TGTGCCAGCAGTGTGAGTGAGATAGGAAGCGAGCAGTACTTC	CASSVSEIGSEQYF
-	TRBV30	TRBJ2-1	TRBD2	TGTGCCTGGAGCCGTAGCGGGGGGTACAATGAGCAGTTCTTC	CAWSRSGGYNEQFF
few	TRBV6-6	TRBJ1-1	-	TGTGCCAGCACGAAGGTAGGGAACGGGTTGAGTGAAGCTTTCTTT	CASTKVGNGLSEAFF
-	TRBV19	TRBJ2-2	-	TGTGCCAGTAGTATTGGCCAAGACACCGGGGAGCTGTTTTTT	CASSIGQDTGELFF
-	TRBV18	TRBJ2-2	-	TGTGCCAGCTCACCCCCCTGGGCAACCCAGCCCGGGGAGCTGTTTTTT	CASSPPWATQPGELFF
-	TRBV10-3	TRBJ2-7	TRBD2	TGTGCCACCAAAGCGGGATTGATTATCTCCTACGAGCAGTACTTC	CATKAGLIISYEQYF
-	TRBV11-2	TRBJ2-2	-	TGTGCCAGCAGCTTAGTGGGGAGCACCGGGGAGCTGTTTTTT	CASSLVGSTGELFF
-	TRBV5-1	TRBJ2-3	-	TGCGCCAGCAGATACCCTAGCACAGATACGCAGTATTTT	CASRYPSTDTQYF
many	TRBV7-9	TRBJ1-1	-	TGTGCCAGCAGCTTAGACAGAAGTGAAGCTTTCTTT	CASSLDRSEAFF
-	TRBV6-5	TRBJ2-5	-	TGTGCCAGCAGTTTTGACAGCAGCCGGGCGACCCAGTACTTC	CASSFDSSRATQYF
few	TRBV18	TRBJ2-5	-	TGTGCCAGCTCGAGCAAGGACGGAAAAGAGACCCAGTACTTC	CASSSKDGKETQYF
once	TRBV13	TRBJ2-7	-	TGTGCCAGCAAATTCGGGGGTACCTACGAGCAGTACTTC	CASKFGGTYEQYF
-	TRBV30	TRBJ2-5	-	TGTGCCTGGAGGTTACAGGGTGGACAAGAGACCCAGTACTTC	CAWRLQGGQETQYF
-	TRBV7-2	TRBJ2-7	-	TGTGCCAGCAGCCGACTACCGAGCTCCTACGAGCAGTACTTC	CASSRLPSSYEQYF
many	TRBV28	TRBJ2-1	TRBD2	TGTGCCAGCACCGAAATCGGGACTAGGAGGAATGAGCAGTTCTTC	CASTEIGTRRNEQFF
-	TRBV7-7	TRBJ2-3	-	TGTGCTAGCAGCACCAGAACCCAGGCAGATACGCAGTATTTT	CASSTRTQADTQYF